This TCR beta chain was captured in a study of OX40 agonist ivuxolimab in advanced cancers. A note on this clone: Its target is not known.

Whole-study results and caveats: Relative to CD4+ cells, CD8+ T cells on average had more expanded clones.

Libraries were prepared by immunoSEQ multiplex PCR; TCRdb keeps only in-frame clonotypes and omits some of them. The sample contains about 79,000 clones, 90% of which appear only once. Germline V gives CDR1 MDHEN, CDR2 SYDVKM. V lost 2 bases and J lost 5; bases outside the gene matches: 6. This CDR3 region has 15 residues. This receptor was taken from an adult with an advanced solid tumor such as melanoma, head and neck, liver or kidney cancer. This specimen was CD4+ or CD8+ T cells sorted from blood, taken in a trial of the OX40 agonist ivuxolimab. The chain recombines TRBV28 with TRBJ2-3, with TRBD1 matching over 8 bases. CDR3 DNA: TGTGCCAGCAGTTTACCTCAGGGGGCTGGAGATACGCAGTATTTT. Protein product: CASSLPQGAGDTQYF.